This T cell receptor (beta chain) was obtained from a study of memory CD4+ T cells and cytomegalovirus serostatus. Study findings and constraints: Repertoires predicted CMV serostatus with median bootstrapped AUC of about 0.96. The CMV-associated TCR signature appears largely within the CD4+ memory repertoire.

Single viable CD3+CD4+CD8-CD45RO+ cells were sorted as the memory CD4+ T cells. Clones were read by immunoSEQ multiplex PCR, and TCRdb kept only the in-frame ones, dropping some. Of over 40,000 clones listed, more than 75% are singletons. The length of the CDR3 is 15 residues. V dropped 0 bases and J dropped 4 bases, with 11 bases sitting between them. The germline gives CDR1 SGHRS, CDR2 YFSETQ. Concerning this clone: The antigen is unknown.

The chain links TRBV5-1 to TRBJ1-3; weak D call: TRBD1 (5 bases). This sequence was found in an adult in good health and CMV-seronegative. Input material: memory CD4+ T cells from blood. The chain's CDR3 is CASSLEGIRGNTIYF. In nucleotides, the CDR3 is TGCGCCAGCAGCTTGGAGGGGATCCGAGGAAACACCATATATTTT.